The 3 T cell receptor beta chains given below trace back to one sample, sequenced in a study of T cell responses to AZD1222 COVID-19 vaccine. This table comes from immunoSEQ multiplex PCR, and its TCRdb copy is limited to in-frame clones, with some not included. The repertoire has approximately 170,000 clones, 90% to 95% of them found once; the top ten carry approximately 4.8%. Sequenced material: peripheral blood, taken 28 days after the second AZD1222 dose. The receptors originated from an adult who received the AZD1222 COVID-19 vaccine.

CDR3 sequence (DNA): TGTGCCAGCAGGCCAGACTCCTACAATGAGCAGTTCTTC. Translating gives CASRPDSYNEQFF. This chain connects TRBV2 to TRBJ2-1; no clear D. This CDR3 is built from 13 residues. CDR1 SNHLY and CDR2 FYNNEI come from the germline V gene. Trimming stripped 6 bases from V and 0 bases from J, with 6 bases between.

The chain employs TRBV6-5 and TRBJ1-3; tentative D call: TRBD1 (5 bases). Germline-derived CDR1 and CDR2 are MNHEY and SVGAGI. The V end was cut by 6 bases, the J end by 7 bases, with 13 bases between. The CDR3 contains 13 residues. CDR3 sequence (DNA): TGTGCCAGCAGGGTAGGGGCTCTCAACACCATATATTTT. Amino acid sequence: CASRVGALNTIYF.

The chain combines TRBV7-8 with TRBJ1-1; D not resolved. CDR1 is SGHVS, CDR2 FQNEAQ, per germline. The CDR3 loop spans 16 amino acids. V lost 0 bases and J lost 1, with 12 bases in between. The CDR3 reads CASSLAYSRGNTEAFF. In DNA form, the CDR3 reads TGTGCCAGCAGCTTAGCGTACTCTCGAGGGAACACTGAAGCTTTCTTT.